This entry lists 5 T cell receptor beta chains sequenced from one sample in a study of cytomegalovirus exposure and HLA in healthy donors. 60 Vbeta and 13 Jbeta primers were used in PCR. Here immunoSEQ multiplex PCR was the method, and the copy in TCRdb shows in-frame clones only, minus some. The repertoire holds approximately 80,000 clones, with over 60% as singletons. The sample taken for sequencing was PBMCs. The receptor set was obtained from a woman aged 40 to 50 in good health and CMV-seropositive.

The CDR3 spells CASRGVSSGGNQPQHF. The CDR3 bases are TGTGCCAGCAGGGGCGTCTCTTCCGGGGGCAATCAGCCCCAGCATTTT. This sequence joins TRBV28 and TRBJ1-5; D remains ambiguous. The CDR3 consists of 16 residues. The V gene lost 6 bases and the J gene lost 2 bases, with 17 bases spanning the gap. Germline V gives CDR1 MDHEN, CDR2 SYDVKM.

CDR3 sequence (DNA): TGTGCCAGCAGCCTTTTAGACGGGAGGGGGAACACTGAAGCTTTCTTT. This translates into CASSLLDGRGNTEAFF. The rearrangement links TRBV9 to TRBJ1-1, with D tentatively TRBD1 (5 bases). This CDR3 has 16 residues. CDR1 SGDLS and CDR2 YYNGEE come from the germline V gene. V was pared by 4 bases and J by 1 base, with 17 bases between. Full variable domain (outside the CDR3, taken from reference TRBV9 and TRBJ1-1): DSGVTQTPKHLITATGQRVTLRCSPRSGDLSVYWYQQSLDQGLQFLIQYYNGEERAKGNILERFSAQQFPDLHSELNLSSLELGDSALYFCASSLLDGRGNTEAFFGQGTRLTVV.

This rearrangement joins TRBV6-5 to TRBJ1-2, with D perhaps TRBD1 (5 bases). V dropped 6 bases and J dropped 5 bases, with 16 bases sitting between them. Germline V gives CDR1 MNHEY, CDR2 SVGAGI. The CDR3 spans 14 residues. The CDR3 sequence: CASSSPGRGYGYTF. The CDR3, as DNA: TGTGCCAGCAGCTCCCCCGGAAGGGGATATGGCTACACCTTC.

This clone was found once. The V call is TRBV27, the J call TRBJ2-1; 9 positions match TRBD1. The germline gives CDR1 MNHEY, CDR2 SMNVEV (reference sequence). The length of the CDR3 is 14 residues. J was trimmed by 9 bases and V by 6 bases; bases with no gene match: 9. This CDR3 is CASRTGGGSGEQFF. Here the CDR3 DNA reads TGTGCCAGCAGAACAGGGGGCGGGAGTGGTGAGCAGTTCTTC.

The genes are TRBV4-3 and TRBJ2-2, with a weak D call TRBD2 (6 bases). The CDR3 covers 15 residues. Germline loops: CDR1 LGHNA, CDR2 YSLEER. Trimming removed 0 bases from V and 4 bases from J, with 9 bases in between. CDR3 region: CASSQDAGITGELFF. The CDR3 region has the DNA TGCGCCAGCAGCCAAGATGCGGGGATCACCGGGGAGCTGTTTTTT.